Here is one T cell receptor (beta chain) with its context. Using its own MiXCR run on the 5' RACE reads, TCRdb lists one record per CDR3 protein. The sample contains 1.5 million to 2 million distinct CDR3 sequences, around 33% of which appear only once. The length of the CDR3 is 14 residues. Germline-derived CDR1 and CDR2 are MDHEN and SYDVKM. V was clipped by 5 bases and J by 7 bases, with 15 bases between them. The sample comes from a study of identical twins. The clonotype was recovered from a newborn girl in good health. The source material was cord blood. The chain is built from TRBV28 and TRBJ1-5; the D gene is possibly TRBD1 (6 bases). CDR3: CASSLGGDGQPQHF. The CDR3 DNA is TGTGCCAGCAGTCTAGGGGGGGACGGCCAGCCCCAGCATTTT.